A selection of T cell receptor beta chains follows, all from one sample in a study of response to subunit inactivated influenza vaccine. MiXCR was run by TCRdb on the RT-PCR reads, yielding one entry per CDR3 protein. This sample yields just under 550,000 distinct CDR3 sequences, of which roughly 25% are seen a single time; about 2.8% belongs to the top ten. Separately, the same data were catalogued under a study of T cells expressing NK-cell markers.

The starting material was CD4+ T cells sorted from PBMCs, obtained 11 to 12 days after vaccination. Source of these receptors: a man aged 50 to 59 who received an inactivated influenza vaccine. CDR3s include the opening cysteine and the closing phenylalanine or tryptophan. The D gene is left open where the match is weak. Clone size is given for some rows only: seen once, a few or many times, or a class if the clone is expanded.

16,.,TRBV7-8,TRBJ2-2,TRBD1,CASSHPQGARTGELFF,TGTGCCAGCAGCCACCCTCAGGGGGCGCGGACCGGGGAGCTGTTTTTT
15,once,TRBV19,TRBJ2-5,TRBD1,CASSSTGGLRETQYF,TGTGCCAGTAGTTCGACAGGGGGCTTACGAGAGACCCAGTACTTC
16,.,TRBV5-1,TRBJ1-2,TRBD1,CASSNGQGPLSHGYTF,TGCGCCAGCAGCAATGGACAGGGCCCCCTTTCCCATGGCTACACCTTC
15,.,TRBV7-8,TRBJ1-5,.,CASSLSGVNLSPQHF,TGTGCCAGCAGCTTGTCCGGGGTTAACCTCTCGCCCCAGCATTTT
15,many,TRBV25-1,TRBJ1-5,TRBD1,CASSEAGTGNQPQHF,TGTGCCAGCAGTGAGGCCGGGACAGGGAATCAGCCCCAGCATTTT
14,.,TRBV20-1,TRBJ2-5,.,CSASLLPRKETQYF,TGCAGTGCTAGTCTCCTCCCGCGTAAAGAGACCCAGTACTTC
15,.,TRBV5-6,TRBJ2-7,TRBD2,CASSLGTSGRMEQYF,TGTGCCAGCAGCTTGGGGACTAGCGGGAGGATGGAGCAGTACTTC
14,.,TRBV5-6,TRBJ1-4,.,CASSHGTDNEKLFF,TGTGCCAGCAGCCACGGGACGGATAATGAAAAACTGTTTTTT
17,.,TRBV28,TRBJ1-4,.,CASSSTSRQLSNEKLFF,TGTGCCAGCAGTTCAACCTCAAGACAGTTATCTAATGAAAAACTGTTTTTT
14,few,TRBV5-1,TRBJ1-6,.,CASSSRTSNSPLHF,TGCGCCAGCAGCTCCCGGACGTCTAATTCACCCCTCCACTTT
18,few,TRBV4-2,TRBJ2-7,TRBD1,CASSPRGGQGRAYYEQYF,TGTGCCAGCAGCCCGAGGGGGGGACAGGGACGAGCCTATTACGAGCAGTACTTC
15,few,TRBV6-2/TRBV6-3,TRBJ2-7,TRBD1,CASIQPGQGAREQYF,TGTGCCAGCATCCAACCGGGACAGGGGGCGCGAGAGCAGTACTTC
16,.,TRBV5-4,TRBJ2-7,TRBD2,CASSLVGLAGVREQYF,TGTGCCAGCAGCTTGGTCGGGCTAGCGGGAGTTCGCGAGCAGTACTTC
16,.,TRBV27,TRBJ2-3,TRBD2,CASSSWTSGSTDTQYF,TGTGCCAGCAGTTCATGGACTAGCGGGAGCACAGATACGCAGTATTTT
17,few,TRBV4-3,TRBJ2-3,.,CASSQERGGARRSTQYF,TGCGCCAGCAGCCAAGAAAGGGGCGGGGCCCGTCGAAGTACGCAGTATTTT
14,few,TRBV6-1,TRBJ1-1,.,CASSIRWRNTEAFF,TGTGCCAGCAGCATCAGGTGGAGGAACACTGAAGCTTTCTTT
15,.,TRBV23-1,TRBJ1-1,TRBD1,CASSQWDRGNTEAFF,TGCGCCAGCAGTCAATGGGACAGGGGGAACACTGAAGCTTTCTTT
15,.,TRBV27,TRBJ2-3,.,CASTVMGGVTDTQYF,TGTGCCAGCACCGTTATGGGCGGGGTCACAGATACGCAGTATTTT
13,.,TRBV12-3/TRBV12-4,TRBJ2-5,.,CASSLRGSATQYF,TGTGCCAGCAGTTTGAGGGGCTCGGCGACCCAGTACTTC
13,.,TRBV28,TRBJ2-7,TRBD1,CAIRDRAFGEQYF,TGTGCCATCCGGGACAGGGCTTTTGGCGAGCAGTACTTC
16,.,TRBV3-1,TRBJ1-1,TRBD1,CASSAGQVLRGTEAFF,TGTGCCAGCAGCGCGGGACAGGTTTTGAGAGGAACTGAAGCTTTCTTT
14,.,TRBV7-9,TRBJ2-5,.,CASSLAHSQETQYF,TGTGCCAGCAGCTTAGCCCACAGCCAAGAGACCCAGTACTTC
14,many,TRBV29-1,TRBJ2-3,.,CSFWVRGSTDTQYF,TGCAGCTTTTGGGTTCGGGGAAGCACAGATACGCAGTATTTT
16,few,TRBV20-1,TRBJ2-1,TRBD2,CSARSKGTSGYNEQFF,TGCAGTGCTAGATCAAAGGGGACTAGCGGGTACAATGAGCAGTTCTTC
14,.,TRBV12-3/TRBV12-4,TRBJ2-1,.,CASSFGVFYNEQFF,TGTGCCAGCAGTTTTGGTGTCTTTTACAATGAGCAGTTCTTC
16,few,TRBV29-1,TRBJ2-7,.,CSVEDPGDTSGYEQYF,TGCAGCGTTGAAGATCCGGGGGACACCTCGGGATACGAGCAGTACTTC
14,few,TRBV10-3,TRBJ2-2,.,CAISEGLKAGELFF,TGTGCCATCAGTGAGGGACTAAAGGCCGGGGAGCTGTTTTTT
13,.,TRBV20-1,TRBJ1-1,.,CSARDGMNTEAFF,TGCAGTGCTAGGGACGGAATGAACACTGAAGCTTTCTTT
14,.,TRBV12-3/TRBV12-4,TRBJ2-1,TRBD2,CASRTSGGRNEQFF,TGTGCCAGCAGGACTAGCGGGGGTCGTAATGAGCAGTTCTTC
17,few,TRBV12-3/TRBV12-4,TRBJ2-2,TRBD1,CASSPGTGKGNTGELFF,TGTGCCAGCTCGCCCGGGACAGGGAAAGGGAACACCGGGGAGCTGTTTTTT
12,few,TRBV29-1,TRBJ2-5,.,CSVVKVQETQYF,TGCAGCGTTGTTAAGGTCCAAGAGACCCAGTACTTC
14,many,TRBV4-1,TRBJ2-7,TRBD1,CASSRRDRGYEQYF,TGCGCCAGCAGCAGAAGGGACAGGGGCTACGAGCAGTACTTC
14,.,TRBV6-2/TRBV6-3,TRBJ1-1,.,CASAVVMSVTEAFF,TGTGCCAGCGCGGTGGTAATGAGTGTCACTGAAGCTTTCTTT
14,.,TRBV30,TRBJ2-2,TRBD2,CAFMGLANTGELFF,TGTGCCTTCATGGGACTAGCGAACACCGGGGAGCTGTTTTTT
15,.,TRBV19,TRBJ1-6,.,CASRSGGRENSPLHF,TGTGCCAGTAGAAGTGGAGGCAGGGAAAATTCACCCCTCCACTTT
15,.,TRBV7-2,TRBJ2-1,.,CASSLEGFSINEQFF,TGTGCCAGCAGCTTAGAGGGGTTCTCTATCAATGAGCAGTTCTTC
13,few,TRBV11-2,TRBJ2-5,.,CASSTEQGETQYF,TGTGCCAGCAGCACGGAACAGGGTGAGACCCAGTACTTC
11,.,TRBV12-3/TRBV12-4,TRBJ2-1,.,CASSFHNEQFF,TGTGCCAGCAGTTTCCACAATGAGCAGTTCTTC
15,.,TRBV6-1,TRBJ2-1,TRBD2,CASSRTSGIYNEQFF,TGTGCCAGCAGTAGGACTAGCGGGATCTACAATGAGCAGTTCTTC